These 3 T cell receptor beta chains were sequenced from one sample in a study of blood T cell repertoires in COVID-19. Using immunoSEQ multiplex PCR, the repertoire was profiled, and TCRdb retains in-frame clones only, with some absent. The data contain around 97,000 clones, roughly 87% of them singletons. Sequencing was done on a sample of peripheral blood. The receptors here all came from a human donor in a cohort sampled during active COVID-19.

This rearrangement joins TRBV5-1 to TRBJ2-3, with TRBD1 identical over 10 bases. Germline loops: CDR1 SGHRS, CDR2 YFSETQ. The CDR3 has 16 amino acids. The trim removed 0 bases at V and 6 bases at J, leaving 7 bases unmatched. The CDR3 region has the DNA TGCGCCAGCAGCTTGGAGGGGACAGGGGCGTCGGATACGCAGTATTTT. Translation gives CASSLEGTGASDTQYF.

This chain links TRBV7-8 with TRBJ1-1; 7 nucleotides match TRBD1. The germline CDR1 and CDR2 sequences are SGHVS and FQNEAQ. The ends lost 5 bases at V and 0 bases at J; junction bases unmatched: 3. CDR3 length equals 14 residues. CDR3 in amino acids: CASSPGQMNTEAFF. In DNA form, the CDR3 reads TGTGCCAGCAGCCCGGGACAGATGAACACTGAAGCTTTCTTT.

V gene TRBV5-6 combines with J gene TRBJ1-2; 7 bases are shared with TRBD1. Germline V gives CDR1 SGHDT, CDR2 YYEEEE. Unmatched junction bases numbered 7, after V lost 0 bases and J lost 8 bases. The CDR3 extends over 14 amino acids. Here the CDR3 reads CASSLVTGISGYTF. Here the CDR3 DNA reads TGTGCCAGCAGCTTGGTGACAGGGATAAGCGGCTACACCTTC.